One and the same sample provided the 8 T cell receptor beta chains below, sequenced in a study of CD8+CD57+ T cells in acquired aplastic anemia. For CDR3 and TCR beta VDJ profiling, genomic DNA was the template used. TCRdb reanalysed the reads using MiXCR and keeps one entry per CDR3 protein. The sample carries some 200,000 distinct CDR3 sequences, about 37% recorded once. The sample was sorted CD4+, CD8+, or CD8+CD57+ T cells (not recorded which) from PBMCs. Receptors were obtained from a human donor in good health, serving as a control.

A note on this clonotype: The conserved phenylalanine or tryptophan is not found at the CDR3 terminus, so this likely reflects a read error. This chain connects TRBV7-9 to TRBJ1-5; perhaps TRBD1 as D (5 bases). The germline CDR1 and CDR2 sequences are SEHNR and FQNEAQ (reference sequence). This CDR3 comprises 15 residues. CDR3 nucleotide sequence: TGTGCCGGCAGCCCGAACGTGGGGGGCAATCAGCCCCAGCATCTT. It yields the protein CAGSPNVGGNQPQHL.

This clonotype has at least ten counts. The V gene is TRBV20-1, the J gene TRBJ2-5; TRBD1 is a possible D gene (5 bases). This CDR3 is 13 amino acids long. Trimming stripped 7 bases from V and 1 base from J, with 13 bases between. CDR1 DFQATT and CDR2 SNEGSKA come from the germline V gene (reference sequence). CDR3 nucleotides: TGCAGTGTGGGGCGATGGTTCCAAGAGACCCAGTACTTC. It specifies CSVGRWFQETQYF.

The J gene is TRBJ2-7, the V gene TRBV18, with 10 bases fitting TRBD2. Germline CDR1 is KGHSH and CDR2 is LQKENI. The V gene end was trimmed by 4 bases and the J gene end by 2 bases; junction bases not matched to a gene: 14. This CDR3 contains 18 residues. The CDR3 coding sequence is TGTGCCAGCTCACTCCTAGGGGGCTGGACTAGCGGAACCTACGAGCAGTACTTC. It encodes CASSLLGGWTSGTYEQYF.

In this sample, this clonotype turned up many times. J is TRBJ1-1 and V is TRBV20-1; D gene uncertain. CDR1 and CDR2 (germline): DFQATT, SNEGSKA (reference sequence). This CDR3 has 12 amino acids. Trimming removed 5 bases at V and 3 bases at J, with 10 bases between. The CDR3 reads CSAPTGYTEAFF. The CDR3 region has the DNA TGCAGTGCTCCAACGGGGTACACTGAAGCTTTCTTT.

This chain links TRBV10-1 with TRBJ1-1, with D maybe TRBD1 (5 bases). Germline CDR1 is WNHNN and CDR2 is SYGVQD (reference sequence). CDR3 length: 14 amino acids. V lost 6 bases and J lost 1, with 12 bases in between. The CDR3 nucleotides read TGCGCCAGCAGAGCGGGACGGAGGAACACTGAAGCTTTCTTT. This sequence encodes CASRAGRRNTEAFF.

This clonotype has ten or more counts. J is TRBJ1-2 and V is TRBV2, with TRBD1 matching 8 bases. The CDR3 totals 13 residues. V was clipped by 10 bases and J by 4 bases; unmatched bases: 8. Germline lookup yields CDR1 SNHLY and CDR2 FYNNEI. CDR3 sequence: CATWTGILYGYTF. CDR3 sequence (DNA): TGTGCCACCTGGACAGGGATACTCTATGGCTACACCTTC.

This clonotype has more than one count but fewer than ten. V usage is TRBV5-4 and J usage is TRBJ1-2; D gene uncertain. Germline-derived CDR1 and CDR2 are SGHNT and YYREEE (reference sequence). This CDR3 is built from 17 residues. V lost 1 base and J lost 1, with 17 bases in between. The CDR3 reads CASSLWKSGWVNYGYTF. In nucleotides, the CDR3 is TGTGCCAGCAGCTTGTGGAAGTCGGGGTGGGTTAACTATGGCTACACCTTC.

V and J are TRBV3-1 and TRBJ2-5, with 8 bases matching TRBD1. After removal of 4 bases from V and 2 bases from J, the junction contained 15 bases not matched to a gene. Germline assignment: CDR1 LGHDT and CDR2 YNNKEL (reference sequence). The CDR3 is 18 amino acids. CDR3 region: CASSPDPWTGPVQETQYF. CDR3 sequence (DNA): TGTGCCAGCAGCCCCGACCCCTGGACAGGGCCGGTTCAAGAGACCCAGTACTTC.